The T cell receptor beta chain described here comes from a study of T cell repertoires in cytomegalovirus infection. Study-wide context: Based on public TCR beta signatures, there were indications of CMV infection and of a matching HLA type. Findings and limits, study-wide: Pooled public TCR beta family frequency picked out CMV carriers with the relevant HLA. The study found HLA-C-restricted CMV-specific TCR beta clonotypes dominating the ex vivo response.

This clonotype was found many times. Its antigen is currently unknown. TCRdb used MiXCR to reprocess the reads, holding one entry per CDR3 protein. This sample has about 740,000 distinct CDR3 sequences, with approximately 34% found just once. The germline V gene encodes CDR1 SGHTA and CDR2 FQGNSA. CDR3 length: 13 residues. Trimming stripped 5 bases from V and 8 bases from J, with 16 bases between. The clonotype comes from a human donor in good health (CMV status not recorded). Some clones in this sample may be carry-over from other donors' samples. The sequenced sample was PBMCs. This chain joins TRBV7-2 and TRBJ2-7, with D possibly matching TRBD2 (5 bases). The CDR3 is CASSQQTEAKQYF. CDR3 bases: TGTGCCAGCAGCCAACAAACGGAGGCGAAGCAGTACTTC.